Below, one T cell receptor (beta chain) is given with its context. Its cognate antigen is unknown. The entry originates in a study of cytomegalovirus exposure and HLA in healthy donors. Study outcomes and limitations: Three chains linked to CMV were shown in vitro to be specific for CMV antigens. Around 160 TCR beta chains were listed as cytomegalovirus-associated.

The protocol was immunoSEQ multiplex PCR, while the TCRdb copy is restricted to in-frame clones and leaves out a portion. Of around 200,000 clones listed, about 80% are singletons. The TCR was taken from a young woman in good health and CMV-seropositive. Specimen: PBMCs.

The CDR3 DNA reads as TGTGCCAGTAGTATACCAATGTATGGCTACACCTTC. Residues: CASSIPMYGYTF. The J gene is TRBJ1-2, the V gene TRBV19; D gene unclear. Trimming took 2 bases from V and 5 from J, leaving 6 bases between them. Germline V gene data show CDR1 as LNHDA and CDR2 as SQIVND (reference sequence). The CDR3 extends over 12 amino acids.